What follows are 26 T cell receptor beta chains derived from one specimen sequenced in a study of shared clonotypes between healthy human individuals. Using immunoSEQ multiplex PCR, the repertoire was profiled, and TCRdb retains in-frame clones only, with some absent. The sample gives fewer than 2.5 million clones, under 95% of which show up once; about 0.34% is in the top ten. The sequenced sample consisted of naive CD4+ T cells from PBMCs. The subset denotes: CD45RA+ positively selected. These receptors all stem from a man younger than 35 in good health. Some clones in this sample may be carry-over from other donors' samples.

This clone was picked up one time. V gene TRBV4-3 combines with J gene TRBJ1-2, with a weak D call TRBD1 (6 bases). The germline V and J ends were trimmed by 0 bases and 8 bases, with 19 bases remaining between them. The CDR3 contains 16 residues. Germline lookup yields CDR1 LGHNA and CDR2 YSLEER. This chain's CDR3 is CASSQDFSMSGEGYTF. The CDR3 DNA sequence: TGCGCCAGCAGCCAAGACTTTTCTATGTCAGGGGAGGGCTACACCTTC.

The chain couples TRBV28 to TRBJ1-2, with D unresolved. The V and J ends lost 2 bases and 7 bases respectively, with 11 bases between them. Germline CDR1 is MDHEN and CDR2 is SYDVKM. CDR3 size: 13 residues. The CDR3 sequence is CASSLGQVFGYTF. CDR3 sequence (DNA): TGTGCCAGCAGTTTAGGGCAGGTTTTTGGCTACACCTTC.

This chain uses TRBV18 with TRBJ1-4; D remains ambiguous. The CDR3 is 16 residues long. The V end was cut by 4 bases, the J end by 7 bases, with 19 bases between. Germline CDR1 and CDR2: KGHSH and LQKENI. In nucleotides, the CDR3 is TGTGCCAGCTCACTCAACAGCGATACCCTTGGTGAAAAACTGTTTTTT. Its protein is CASSLNSDTLGEKLFF.

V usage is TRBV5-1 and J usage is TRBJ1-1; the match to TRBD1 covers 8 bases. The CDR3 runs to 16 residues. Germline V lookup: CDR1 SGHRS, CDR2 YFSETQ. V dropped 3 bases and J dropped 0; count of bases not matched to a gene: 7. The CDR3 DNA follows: TGCGCCAGCAGCTCGACAGGGGCGACAGTGAACACTGAAGCTTTCTTT. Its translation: CASSSTGATVNTEAFF. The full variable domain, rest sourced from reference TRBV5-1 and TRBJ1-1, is KAGVTQTPRYLIKTRGQQVTLSCSPISGHRSVSWYQQTPGQGLQFLFEYFSETQRNKGNFPGRFSGRQFSNSRSEMNVSTLELGDSALYLCASSSTGATVNTEAFFGQGTRLTVV.

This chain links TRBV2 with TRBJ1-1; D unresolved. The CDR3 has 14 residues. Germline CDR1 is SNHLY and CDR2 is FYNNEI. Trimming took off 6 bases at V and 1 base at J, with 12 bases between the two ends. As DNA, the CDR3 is TGTGCCAGCAGAGAGGAGCCGACGAACACTGAAGCTTTCTTT. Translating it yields CASREEPTNTEAFF. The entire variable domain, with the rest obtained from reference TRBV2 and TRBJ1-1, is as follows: EPEVTQTPSHQVTQMGQEVILRCVPISNHLYFYWYRQILGQKVEFLVSFYNNEISEKSEIFDDQFSVERPDGSNFTLKIRSTKLEDSAMYFCASREEPTNTEAFFGQGTRLTVV.

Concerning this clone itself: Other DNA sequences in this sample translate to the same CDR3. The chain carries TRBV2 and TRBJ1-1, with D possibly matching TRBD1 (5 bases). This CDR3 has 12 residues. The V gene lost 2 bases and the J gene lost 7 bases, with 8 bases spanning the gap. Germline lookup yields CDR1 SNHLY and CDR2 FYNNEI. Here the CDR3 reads CASSETGGEAFF. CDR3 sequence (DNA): TGTGCCAGCAGTGAAACCGGGGGTGAAGCTTTCTTT.

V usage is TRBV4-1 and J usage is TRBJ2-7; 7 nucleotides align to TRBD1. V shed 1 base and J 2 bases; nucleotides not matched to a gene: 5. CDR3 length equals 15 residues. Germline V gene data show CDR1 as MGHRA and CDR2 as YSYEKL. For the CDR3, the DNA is TGCGCCAGCAGCCAAGCCGGGACAGATACCTACGAGCAGTACTTC. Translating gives CASSQAGTDTYEQYF.

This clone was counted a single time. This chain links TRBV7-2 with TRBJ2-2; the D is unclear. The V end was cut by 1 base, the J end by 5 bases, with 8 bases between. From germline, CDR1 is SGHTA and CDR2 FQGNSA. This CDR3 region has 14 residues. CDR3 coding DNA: TGTGCCAGCAGCTTAGGAGCTATTACCGGGGAGCTGTTTTTT. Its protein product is CASSLGAITGELFF.

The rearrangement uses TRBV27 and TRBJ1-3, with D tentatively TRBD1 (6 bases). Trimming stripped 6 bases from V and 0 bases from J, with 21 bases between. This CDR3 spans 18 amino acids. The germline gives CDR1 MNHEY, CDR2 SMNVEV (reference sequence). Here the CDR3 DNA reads TGTGCCAGCAGCAGATGGGGGCCAGCCCAGGGCTCTGGAAACACCATATATTTT. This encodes CASSRWGPAQGSGNTIYF.

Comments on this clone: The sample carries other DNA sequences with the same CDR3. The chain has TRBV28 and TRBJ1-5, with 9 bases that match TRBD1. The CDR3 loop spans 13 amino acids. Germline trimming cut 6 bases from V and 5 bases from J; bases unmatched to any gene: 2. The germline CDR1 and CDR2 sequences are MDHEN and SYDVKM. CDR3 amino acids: CASRQGADQPQHF. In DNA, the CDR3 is TGTGCCAGCAGACAGGGGGCGGATCAGCCCCAGCATTTT.

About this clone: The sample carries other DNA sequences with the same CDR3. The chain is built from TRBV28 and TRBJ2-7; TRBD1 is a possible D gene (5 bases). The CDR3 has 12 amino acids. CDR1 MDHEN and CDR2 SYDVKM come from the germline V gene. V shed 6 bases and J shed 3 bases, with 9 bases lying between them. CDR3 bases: TGTGCCAGCAGCCGAAGGGGCTACGAGCAGTACTTC. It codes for CASSRRGYEQYF.

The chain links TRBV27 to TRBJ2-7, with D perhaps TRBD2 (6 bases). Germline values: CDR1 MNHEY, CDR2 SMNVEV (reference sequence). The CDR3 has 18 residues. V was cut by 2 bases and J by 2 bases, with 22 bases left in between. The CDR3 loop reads CASSLGWRTSTGAYEQYF. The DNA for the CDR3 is TGTGCCAGCAGTTTAGGGTGGCGGACTTCAACGGGAGCCTACGAGCAGTACTTC.

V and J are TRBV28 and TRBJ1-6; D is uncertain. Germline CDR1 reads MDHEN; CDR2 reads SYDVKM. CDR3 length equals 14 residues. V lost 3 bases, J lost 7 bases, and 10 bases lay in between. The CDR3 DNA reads TGTGCCAGCAGTTTTGGTCGGTCCAATTCACCCCTCCACTTT. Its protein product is CASSFGRSNSPLHF. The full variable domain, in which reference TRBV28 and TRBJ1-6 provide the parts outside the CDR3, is DVKVTQSSRYLVKRTGEKVFLECVQDMDHENMFWYRQDPGLGLRLIYFSYDVKMKEKGDIPEGYSVSREKKERFSLILESASTNQTSMYLCASSFGRSNSPLHFGNGTRLTVT.

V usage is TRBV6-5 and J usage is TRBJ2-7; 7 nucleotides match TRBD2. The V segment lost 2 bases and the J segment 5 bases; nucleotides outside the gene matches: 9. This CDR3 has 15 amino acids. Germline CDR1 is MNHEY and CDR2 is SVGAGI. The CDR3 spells CASSYEGGSAHEQYF. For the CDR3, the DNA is TGTGCCAGCAGTTACGAGGGCGGGAGCGCTCACGAGCAGTACTTC.

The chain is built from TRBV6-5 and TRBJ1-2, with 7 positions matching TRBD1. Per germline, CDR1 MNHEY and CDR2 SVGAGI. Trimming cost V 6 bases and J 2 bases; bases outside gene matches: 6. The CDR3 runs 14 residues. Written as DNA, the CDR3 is TGTGCCAGCAGCCCATCAGGGGGAAACTATGGCTACACCTTC. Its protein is CASSPSGGNYGYTF.

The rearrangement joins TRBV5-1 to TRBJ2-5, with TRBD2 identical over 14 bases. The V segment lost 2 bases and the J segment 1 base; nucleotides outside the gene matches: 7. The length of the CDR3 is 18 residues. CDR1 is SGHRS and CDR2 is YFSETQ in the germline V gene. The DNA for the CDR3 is TGCGCCAGCAGCTTAGCCGGGACTAGCGGGAGTAGCCAAGAGACCCAGTACTTC. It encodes CASSLAGTSGSSQETQYF.

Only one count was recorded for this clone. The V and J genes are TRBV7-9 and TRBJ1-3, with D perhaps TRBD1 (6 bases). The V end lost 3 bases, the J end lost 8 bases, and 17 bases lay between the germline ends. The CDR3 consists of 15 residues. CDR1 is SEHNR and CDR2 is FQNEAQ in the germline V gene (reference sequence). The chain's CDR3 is CASSFTGSLQYTIYF. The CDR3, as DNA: TGTGCCAGCAGCTTTACAGGGTCCCTTCAGTACACCATATATTTT.

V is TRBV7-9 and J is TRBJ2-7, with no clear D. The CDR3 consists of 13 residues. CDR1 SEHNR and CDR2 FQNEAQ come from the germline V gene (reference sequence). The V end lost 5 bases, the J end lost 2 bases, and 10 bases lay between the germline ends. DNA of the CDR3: TGTGCCAGCAGCCAGACGGCGGCCTACGAGCAGTACTTC. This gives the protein CASSQTAAYEQYF.

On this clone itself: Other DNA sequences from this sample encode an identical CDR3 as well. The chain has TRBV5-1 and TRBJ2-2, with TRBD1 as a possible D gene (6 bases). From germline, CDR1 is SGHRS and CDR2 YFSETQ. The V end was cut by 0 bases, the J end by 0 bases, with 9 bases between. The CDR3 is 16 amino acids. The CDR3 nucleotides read TGCGCCAGCAGCTTGGGTGGGACAACGAACACCGGGGAGCTGTTTTTT. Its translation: CASSLGGTTNTGELFF.

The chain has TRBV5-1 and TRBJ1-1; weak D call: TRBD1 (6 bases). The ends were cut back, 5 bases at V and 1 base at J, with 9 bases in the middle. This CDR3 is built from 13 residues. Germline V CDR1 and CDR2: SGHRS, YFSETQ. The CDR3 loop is CASRRDTNTEAFF. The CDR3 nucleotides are TGCGCCAGCAGGCGGGACACGAACACTGAAGCTTTCTTT.

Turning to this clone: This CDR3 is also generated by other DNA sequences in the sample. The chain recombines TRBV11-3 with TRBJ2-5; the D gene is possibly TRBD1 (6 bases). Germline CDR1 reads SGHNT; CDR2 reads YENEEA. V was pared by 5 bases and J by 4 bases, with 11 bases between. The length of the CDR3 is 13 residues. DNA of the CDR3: TGTGCCAGCAGCCTAACAGGGTCAGAGACCCAGTACTTC. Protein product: CASSLTGSETQYF.

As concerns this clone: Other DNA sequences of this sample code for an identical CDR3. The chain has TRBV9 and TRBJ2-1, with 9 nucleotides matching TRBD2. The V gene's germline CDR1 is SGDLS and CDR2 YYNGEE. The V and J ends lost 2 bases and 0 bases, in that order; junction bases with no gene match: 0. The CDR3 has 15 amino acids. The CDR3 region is CASSVSGGSYNEQFF. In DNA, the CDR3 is TGTGCCAGCAGCGTTAGCGGGGGCTCCTACAATGAGCAGTTCTTC.

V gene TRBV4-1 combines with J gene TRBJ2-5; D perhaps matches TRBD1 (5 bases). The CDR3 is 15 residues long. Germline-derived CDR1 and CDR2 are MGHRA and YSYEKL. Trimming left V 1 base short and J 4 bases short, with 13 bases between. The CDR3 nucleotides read TGCGCCAGCAGCCAAGGGGTAGGGGTGTCAGAGACCCAGTACTTC. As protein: CASSQGVGVSETQYF.

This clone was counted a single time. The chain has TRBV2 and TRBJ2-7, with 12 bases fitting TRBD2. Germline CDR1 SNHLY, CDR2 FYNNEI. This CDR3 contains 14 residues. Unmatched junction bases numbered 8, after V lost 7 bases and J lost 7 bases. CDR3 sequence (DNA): TGTGCCAGCAAACGACTAGCGGGAGCTGGGGAGCAGTACTTC. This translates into CASKRLAGAGEQYF.

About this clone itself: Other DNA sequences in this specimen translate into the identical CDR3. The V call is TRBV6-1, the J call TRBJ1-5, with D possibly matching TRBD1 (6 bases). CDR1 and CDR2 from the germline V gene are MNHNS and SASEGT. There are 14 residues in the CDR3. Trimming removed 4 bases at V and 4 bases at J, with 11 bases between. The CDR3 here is CASSATGPNQPQHF. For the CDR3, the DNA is TGTGCCAGCAGTGCGACAGGTCCTAATCAGCCCCAGCATTTT.

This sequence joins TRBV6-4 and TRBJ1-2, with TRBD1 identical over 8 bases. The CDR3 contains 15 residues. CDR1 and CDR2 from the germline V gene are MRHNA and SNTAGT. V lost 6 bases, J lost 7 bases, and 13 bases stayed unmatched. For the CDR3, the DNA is TGTGCCAGCAGGGAAGGGACAGGACTTGTTGGTGGCTACACCTTC. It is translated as CASREGTGLVGGYTF.